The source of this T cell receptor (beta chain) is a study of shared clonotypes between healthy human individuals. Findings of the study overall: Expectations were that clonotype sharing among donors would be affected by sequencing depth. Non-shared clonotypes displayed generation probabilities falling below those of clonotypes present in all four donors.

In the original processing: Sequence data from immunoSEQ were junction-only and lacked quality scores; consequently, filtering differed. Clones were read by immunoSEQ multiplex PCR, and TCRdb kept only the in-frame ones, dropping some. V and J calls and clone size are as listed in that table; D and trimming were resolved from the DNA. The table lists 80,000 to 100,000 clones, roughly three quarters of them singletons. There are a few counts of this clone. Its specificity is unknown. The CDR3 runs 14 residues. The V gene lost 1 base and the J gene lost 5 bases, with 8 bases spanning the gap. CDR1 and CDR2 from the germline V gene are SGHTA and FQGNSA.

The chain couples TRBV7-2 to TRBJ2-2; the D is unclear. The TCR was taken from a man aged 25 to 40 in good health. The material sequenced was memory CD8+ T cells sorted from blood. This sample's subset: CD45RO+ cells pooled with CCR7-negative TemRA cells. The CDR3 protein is CASSLVVGTGELFF. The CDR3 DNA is TGTGCCAGCAGCTTAGTAGTCGGGACCGGGGAGCTGTTTTTT.